This T cell receptor (beta chain) was obtained from a study of T cells after yellow fever vaccination. Findings of the study overall: High-abundance clonotypes from the bulk population could contaminate FACS-sorted repertoires. Overall, a small share of clonotypes was seen in both CD4 and CD8 compartments.

The table lists this clonotype with many counts. Its antigen is still unknown. TCRdb processed the 5' RACE reads anew with MiXCR; each CDR3 protein has one entry. This sample carries over 300,000 distinct CDR3 sequences, around 4% of them seen once, and the ten largest clones take around 20%. This material consisted of PBMCs, taken on the day of the yellow fever booster vaccination. This clonotype was sampled from a man between 18 and 35 years old who received the YFV17D yellow fever vaccine.

This CDR3 is CSPGPRGGDTQYF. The CDR3 DNA is TGCAGTCCCGGCCCCCGTGGCGGGGATACGCAGTATTTT. The chain combines TRBV20-1 with TRBJ2-3; weak D call: TRBD2 (5 bases). The CDR3 has 13 amino acids. Germline values: CDR1 DFQATT, CDR2 SNEGSKA (reference sequence). The germline V and J ends were trimmed by 8 bases and 6 bases, with 18 bases remaining between them.